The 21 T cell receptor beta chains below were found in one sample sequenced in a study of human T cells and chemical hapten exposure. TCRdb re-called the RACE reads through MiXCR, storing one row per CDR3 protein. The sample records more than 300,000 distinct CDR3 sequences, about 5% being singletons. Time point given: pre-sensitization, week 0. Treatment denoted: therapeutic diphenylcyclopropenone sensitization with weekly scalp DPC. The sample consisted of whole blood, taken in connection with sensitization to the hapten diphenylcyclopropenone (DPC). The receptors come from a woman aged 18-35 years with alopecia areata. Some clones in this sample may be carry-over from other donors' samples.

CDR3 in amino acids: CASSLQANEKLFF. In DNA, the CDR3 is TGCGCCAGCAGCTTGCAAGCTAATGAAAAACTGTTTTTT. The chain employs TRBV5-1 and TRBJ1-4; D is undetermined. Germline V gives CDR1 SGHRS, CDR2 YFSETQ. The ends were cut back, 1 base at V and 3 bases at J, with 4 bases in the middle. The CDR3 loop spans 13 amino acids.

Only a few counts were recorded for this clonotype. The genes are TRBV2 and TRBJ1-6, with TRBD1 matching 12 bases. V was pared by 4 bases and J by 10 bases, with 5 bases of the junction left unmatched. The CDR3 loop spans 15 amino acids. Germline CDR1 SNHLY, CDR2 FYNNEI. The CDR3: CASSVWGQGASPLHF. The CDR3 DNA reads TGTGCCAGCAGTGTTTGGGGACAGGGGGCCTCACCCCTCCACTTT.

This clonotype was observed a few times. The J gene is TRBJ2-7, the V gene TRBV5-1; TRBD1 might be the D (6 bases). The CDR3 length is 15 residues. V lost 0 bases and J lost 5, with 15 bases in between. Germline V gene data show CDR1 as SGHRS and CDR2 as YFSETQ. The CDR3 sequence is CASSLAEPGDHEQYF. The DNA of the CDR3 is TGCGCCAGCAGCTTGGCCGAACCAGGGGACCACGAGCAGTACTTC.

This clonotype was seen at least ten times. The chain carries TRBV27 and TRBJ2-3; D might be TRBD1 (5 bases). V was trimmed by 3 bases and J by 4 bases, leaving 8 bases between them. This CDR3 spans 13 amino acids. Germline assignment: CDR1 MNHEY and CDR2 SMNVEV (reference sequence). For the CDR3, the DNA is TGTGCCAGCAGTTTTCTAGGGGCAGATACGCAGTATTTT. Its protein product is CASSFLGADTQYF.

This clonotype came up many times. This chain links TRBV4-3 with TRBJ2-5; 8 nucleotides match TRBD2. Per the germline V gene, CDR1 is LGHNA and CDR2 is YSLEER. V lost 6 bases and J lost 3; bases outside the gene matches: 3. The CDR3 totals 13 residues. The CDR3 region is CASRAGAEETQYF. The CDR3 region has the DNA TGCGCCAGCAGAGCGGGGGCTGAAGAGACCCAGTACTTC.

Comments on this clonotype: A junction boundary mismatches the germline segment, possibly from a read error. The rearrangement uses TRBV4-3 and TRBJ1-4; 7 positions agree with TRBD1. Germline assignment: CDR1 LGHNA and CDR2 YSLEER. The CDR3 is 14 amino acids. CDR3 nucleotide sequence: TGCGCCAGCAGCGAAGACAGGGACGGTGAAAAACTGTTTTTT. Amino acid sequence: CASSEDRDGEKLFF.

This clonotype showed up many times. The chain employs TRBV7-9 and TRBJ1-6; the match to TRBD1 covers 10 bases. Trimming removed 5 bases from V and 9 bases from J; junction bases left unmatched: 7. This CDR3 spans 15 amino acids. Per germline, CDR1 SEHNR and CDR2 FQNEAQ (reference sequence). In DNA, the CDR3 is TGTGCCAGCAGCGCGGGACAGGGGATAGGTTCACCCCTCCACTTT. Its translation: CASSAGQGIGSPLHF.

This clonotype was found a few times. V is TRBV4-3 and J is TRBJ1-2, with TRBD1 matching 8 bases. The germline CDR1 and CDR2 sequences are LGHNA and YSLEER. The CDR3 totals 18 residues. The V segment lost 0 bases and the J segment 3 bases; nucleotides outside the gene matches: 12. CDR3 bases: TGCGCCAGCAGCCAAGATGTGGACAGGGAGTTTATTGACTATGGCTACACCTTC. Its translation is CASSQDVDREFIDYGYTF.

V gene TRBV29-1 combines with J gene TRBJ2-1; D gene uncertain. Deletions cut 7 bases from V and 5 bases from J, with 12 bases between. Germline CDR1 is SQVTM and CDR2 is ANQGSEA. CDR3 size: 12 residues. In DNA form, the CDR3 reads TGCAGCGCACACAAACAGAACAATGAGCAGTTCTTC. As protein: CSAHKQNNEQFF.

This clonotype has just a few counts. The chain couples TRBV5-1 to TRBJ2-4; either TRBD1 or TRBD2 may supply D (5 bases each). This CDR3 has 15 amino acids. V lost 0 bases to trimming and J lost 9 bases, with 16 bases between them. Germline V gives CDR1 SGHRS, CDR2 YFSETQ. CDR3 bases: TGCGCCAGCAGCTTGGGGACTCAAGCAGGGTCCATTCAGTACTTC. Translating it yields CASSLGTQAGSIQYF.

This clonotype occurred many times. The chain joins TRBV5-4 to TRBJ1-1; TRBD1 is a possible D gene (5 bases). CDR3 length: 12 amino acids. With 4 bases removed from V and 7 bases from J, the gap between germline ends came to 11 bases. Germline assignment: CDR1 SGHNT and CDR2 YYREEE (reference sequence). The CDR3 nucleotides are TGTGCCAGCAGCCTGACAGTAGGTGAAGCTTTCTTT. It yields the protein CASSLTVGEAFF.

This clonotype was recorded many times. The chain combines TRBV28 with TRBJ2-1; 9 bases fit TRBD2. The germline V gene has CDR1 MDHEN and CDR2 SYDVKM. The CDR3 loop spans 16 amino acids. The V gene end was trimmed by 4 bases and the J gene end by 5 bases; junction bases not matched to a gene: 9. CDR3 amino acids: CASSYGGGALNNEQFF. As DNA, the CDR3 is TGTGCCAGCAGTTACGGCGGGGGGGCTTTGAACAATGAGCAGTTCTTC.

The CDR3 spells CASSLSNMGRNAQYF. DNA for the CDR3: TGTGCCAGCAGTTTATCGAACATGGGACGAAACGCGCAGTATTTT. V is TRBV27 and J is TRBJ2-3; TRBD1 or TRBD2 may be the D gene (5 bases each). Per germline, CDR1 MNHEY and CDR2 SMNVEV (reference sequence). V was pared by 0 bases and J by 10 bases, with 17 bases between. This CDR3 is 15 amino acids long.

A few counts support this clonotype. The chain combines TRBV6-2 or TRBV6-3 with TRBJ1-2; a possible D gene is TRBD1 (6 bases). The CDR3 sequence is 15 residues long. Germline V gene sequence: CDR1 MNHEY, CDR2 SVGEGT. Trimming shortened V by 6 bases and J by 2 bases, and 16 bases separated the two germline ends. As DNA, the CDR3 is TGTGCCAGCAGCCCCTGGACAGACGAAAACTATGGCTACACCTTC. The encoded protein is CASSPWTDENYGYTF.

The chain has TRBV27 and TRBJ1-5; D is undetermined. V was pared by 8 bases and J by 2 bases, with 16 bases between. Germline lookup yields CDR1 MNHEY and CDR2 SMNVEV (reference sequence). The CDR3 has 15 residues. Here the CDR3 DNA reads TGTGCCAGCGGCCTATACAAGAACGGCAATCAGCCCCAGCATTTT. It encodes CASGLYKNGNQPQHF.

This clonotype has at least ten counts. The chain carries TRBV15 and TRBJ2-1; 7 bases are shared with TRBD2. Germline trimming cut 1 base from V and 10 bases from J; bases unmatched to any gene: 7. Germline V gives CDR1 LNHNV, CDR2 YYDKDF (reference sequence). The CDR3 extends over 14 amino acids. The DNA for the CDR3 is TGTGCCACCAGCAGAGCAGTGGAGGGAGGGGAGCAGTTCTTC. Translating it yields CATSRAVEGGEQFF.

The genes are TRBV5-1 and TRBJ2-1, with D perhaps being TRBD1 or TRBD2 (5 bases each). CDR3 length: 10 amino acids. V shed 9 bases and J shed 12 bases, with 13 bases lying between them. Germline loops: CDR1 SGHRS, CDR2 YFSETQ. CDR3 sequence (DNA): TGCGCCATGGGGGTTGGTAGGCAGTTCTTC. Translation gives CAMGVGRQFF.

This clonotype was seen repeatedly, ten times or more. As DNA, the CDR3 is TGTGCCAGCTCACCAAGCGCCGGGACAGGCCAAGAGACCCAGTACTTC. Translation: CASSPSAGTGQETQYF. V and J are TRBV18 and TRBJ2-5, with TRBD1 matching 8 bases. Trimming took 2 bases from V and 1 from J; bases not matched to a gene: 6. Germline CDR1 KGHSH, CDR2 LQKENI. CDR3 length: 16 amino acids.

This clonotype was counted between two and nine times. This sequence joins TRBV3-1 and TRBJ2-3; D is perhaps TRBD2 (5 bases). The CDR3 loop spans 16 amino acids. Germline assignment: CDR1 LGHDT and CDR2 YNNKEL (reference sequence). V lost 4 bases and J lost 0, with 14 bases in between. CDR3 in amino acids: CASSPGSAVSTDTQYF. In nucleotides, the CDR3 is TGTGCCAGCAGCCCCGGCTCAGCGGTTAGCACAGATACGCAGTATTTT.

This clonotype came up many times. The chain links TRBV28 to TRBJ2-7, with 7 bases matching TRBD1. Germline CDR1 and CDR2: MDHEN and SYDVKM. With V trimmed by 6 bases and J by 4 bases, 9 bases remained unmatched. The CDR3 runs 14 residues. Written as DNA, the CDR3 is TGTGCCAGCAGCCCGATGACAGGGATTTACGAGCAGTACTTC. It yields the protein CASSPMTGIYEQYF. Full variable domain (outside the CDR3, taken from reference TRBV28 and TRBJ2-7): DVKVTQSSRYLVKRTGEKVFLECVQDMDHENMFWYRQDPGLGLRLIYFSYDVKMKEKGDIPEGYSVSREKKERFSLILESASTNQTSMYLCASSPMTGIYEQYFGPGTRLTVT.

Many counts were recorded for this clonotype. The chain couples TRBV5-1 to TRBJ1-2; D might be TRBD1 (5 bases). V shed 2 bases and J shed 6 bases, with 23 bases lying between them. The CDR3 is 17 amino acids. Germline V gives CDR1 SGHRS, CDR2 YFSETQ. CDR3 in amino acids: CASSFVAGVPREDGYTF. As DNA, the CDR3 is TGCGCCAGCAGCTTCGTAGCGGGGGTCCCTCGCGAGGATGGCTACACCTTC.